The entry below gives a single T cell receptor beta chain sequence along with its context. Enrollees, about 18 to 95 years old, lived in 24 US areas. Two negative PCRs, clearance, or symptom resolution characterized the recovered Cohort 3 donors. The record originates from a study of blood T cell repertoires in COVID-19. In the study overall: The origin of the acute and convalescent COVID-19 samples was the United States, Italy and Spain.

Original processing methods: Reference gene primer amplification gave estimated nucleated cell counts. The assay was immunoSEQ multiplex PCR, and TCRdb's table has in-frame clones only and misses some. Clone size and V and J calls were adopted from that table, with D and trimming inferred from the DNA. The sample carries about 300,000 clones, more than 75% recorded once. This CDR3 has 14 amino acids. Germline-derived CDR1 and CDR2 are SGHVS and FNYEAQ. The ends lost 5 bases at V and 6 bases at J; junction bases unmatched: 9. The sequencing sample was made of PBMCs or T cells enriched from blood (not recorded which). This clonotype originated in a man in his thirties or forties who had recovered from COVID-19. The chain links TRBV7-6 to TRBJ2-7; 8 nucleotides agree with TRBD1. The CDR3 bases are TGTGCCAGCAGCCCGGGGACAGGCCTCTCCGAGCAGTACTTC. Amino acids: CASSPGTGLSEQYF.